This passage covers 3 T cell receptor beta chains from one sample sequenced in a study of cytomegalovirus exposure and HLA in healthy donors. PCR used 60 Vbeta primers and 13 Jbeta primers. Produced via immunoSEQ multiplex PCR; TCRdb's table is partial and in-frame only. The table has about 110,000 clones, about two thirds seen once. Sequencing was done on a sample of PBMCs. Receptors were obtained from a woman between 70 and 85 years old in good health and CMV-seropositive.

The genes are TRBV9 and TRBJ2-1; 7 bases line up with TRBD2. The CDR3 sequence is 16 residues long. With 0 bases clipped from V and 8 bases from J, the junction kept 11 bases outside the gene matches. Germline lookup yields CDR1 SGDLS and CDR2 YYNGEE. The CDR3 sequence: CASSVGSGGIIHEQFF. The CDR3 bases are TGTGCCAGCAGCGTAGGGTCGGGGGGTATAATCCATGAGCAGTTCTTC.

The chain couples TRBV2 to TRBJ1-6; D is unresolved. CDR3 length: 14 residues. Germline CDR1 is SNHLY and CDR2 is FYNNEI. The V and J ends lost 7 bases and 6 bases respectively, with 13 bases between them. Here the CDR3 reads CASIGVYSNSPLHF. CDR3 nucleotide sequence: TGTGCCAGCATCGGAGTATATAGTAATTCACCCCTCCACTTT.

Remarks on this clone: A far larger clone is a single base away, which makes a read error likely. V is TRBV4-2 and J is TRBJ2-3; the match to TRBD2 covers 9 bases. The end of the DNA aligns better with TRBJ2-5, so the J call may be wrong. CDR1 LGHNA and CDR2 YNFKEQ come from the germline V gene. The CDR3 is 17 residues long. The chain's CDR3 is CASSQDQAGGYQETQYF. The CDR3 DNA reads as TGTGCCAGCAGCCAAGATCAGGCGGGGGGGTACCAAGAGACCCAGTACTTC.